This is a list of T cell receptor beta chains from one sample in a study of regulatory dendritic cells for organ transplantation. Measured with immunoSEQ multiplex PCR; TCRdb has only the in-frame clones, and not every one. This sample has 8,000 or so clones, with roughly 67% found just once. Their recognized antigens are unknown. Source material: memory CD4+ T cells from blood cultured with dendritic cells. The receptors shown here come from a human donor in good health. Each CDR3 is given with its conserved first and last residue. Fields, in order: J gene, clone size, D gene, V gene, CDR3 protein, CDR3 DNA. D genes are given only for firm matches. Expanded clones are given a class, and other clones once, few, many or no size at all.

>TRBJ2-7|.|.|TRBV11-3
CASSLEGTLYEQYF
TGTGCCAGCAGCTTAGAGGGGACACTATACGAGCAGTACTTC
>TRBJ2-6|few|.|TRBV7-9
CASSLSQSGANVLTF
TGTGCCAGCAGTTTGAGCCAATCTGGGGCCAACGTCCTGACTTTC
>TRBJ1-3|.|.|TRBV5-1
CASSSGGPGAAGNTIYF
TGCGCCAGCAGTTCTGGCGGGCCGGGTGCGGCTGGAAACACCATATATTTT
>TRBJ2-5|.|TRBD2|TRBV9
CASSVAGGIETQYF
TGTGCCAGCAGCGTAGCGGGGGGAATCGAGACCCAGTACTTC
>TRBJ1-5|few|.|TRBV7-2
CASSSSPNQPQHF
TGTGCCAGCAGCTCTAGCCCCAATCAGCCCCAGCATTTT
>TRBJ2-1|.|TRBD1|TRBV5-4
CASSHTGQGFPYNEQFF
TGTGCCAGCAGCCACACCGGACAGGGCTTCCCCTACAATGAACAGTTCTTC
>TRBJ1-6|.|.|TRBV18
CASSPFDSNSPLHF
TGTGCCAGCTCACCTTTTGACAGTAATTCACCCCTCCACTTT
>TRBJ1-1|once|TRBD1|TRBV6-5
CASSYLGQGEAFF
TGTGCCAGCAGTTACCTCGGACAGGGGGAAGCTTTCTTT
>TRBJ2-7|.|TRBD2|TRBV9
CASSPGLAGLSYEQYF
TGTGCCAGCAGCCCAGGACTAGCGGGGCTCTCCTACGAGCAGTACTTC
>TRBJ2-5|.|.|TRBV14
CASSPEDRFQETQYF
TGTGCCAGCAGCCCGGAGGATAGGTTCCAAGAGACCCAGTACTTC
>TRBJ1-1|.|.|TRBV7-8
CASSPPGLRTEAFF
TGTGCCAGCAGCCCCCCGGGACTTCGAACTGAAGCTTTCTTT
>TRBJ2-7|.|.|TRBV7-2
CASSLAWGSTYEQYF
TGTGCCAGCAGCTTAGCGTGGGGCAGTACCTACGAGCAGTACTTC
>TRBJ1-6|few|.|TRBV5-4
CASSPGGGSSYNSPLHF
TGTGCCAGCAGCCCGGGCGGGGGCAGCTCCTATAATTCACCCCTCCACTTT
>TRBJ2-7|.|.|TRBV11-2
CASSLGTEGPYEQYF
TGTGCCAGCAGCTTAGGGACAGAAGGACCCTACGAGCAGTACTTC
>TRBJ2-7|.|TRBD2|TRBV6-1
CASSAPSGLSYEQYF
TGTGCCAGCAGTGCCCCTAGCGGACTCTCCTACGAGCAGTACTTC
>TRBJ1-2|.|.|TRBV19
CASSIERGNHYGYTF
TGTGCCAGTAGTATAGAGCGGGGAAACCACTATGGCTACACCTTC
>TRBJ2-3|.|TRBD2|TRBV11-3
CASSRSGAADTQYF
TGTGCCAGTAGCCGAAGCGGGGCGGCAGATACGCAGTATTTT
>TRBJ2-7|few|TRBD1|TRBV11-2
CASRPQGQGSEQYF
TGTGCCAGCAGGCCTCAAGGACAGGGCTCCGAGCAGTACTTC
>TRBJ2-2|.|TRBD1|TRBV29-1
CSVQPGTVNTGELFF
TGCAGCGTCCAACCAGGGACAGTTAACACCGGGGAGCTGTTTTTT
>TRBJ2-3|.|.|TRBV19
CASSTPRLVGEDYFTDTQYF
TGTGCCAGTAGTACCCCGAGGTTGGTCGGCGAGGACTACTTCACAGATACGCAGTATTTT
>TRBJ2-1|.|.|TRBV7-9
CASSLTQGDNEQFF
TGTGCCAGCAGCTTAACACAGGGAGACAATGAGCAGTTCTTC
>TRBJ2-2|.|TRBD1|TRBV2
CASTRDRGDTGELFF
TGTGCCAGCACCCGGGACAGGGGTGACACCGGGGAGCTGTTTTTT
>TRBJ1-2|few|TRBD1|TRBV7-9
CASSPETQGGGYTF
TGTGCCAGCAGCCCTGAAACCCAGGGGGGCGGCTACACCTTC
>TRBJ2-3|.|.|TRBV5-7
CASSFRWGPKYTDTQYF
TGTGCCAGCAGCTTTAGGTGGGGGCCGAAGTACACAGATACGCAGTATTTT
>TRBJ1-2|few|TRBD1|TRBV6-6
CASSYPDRGNGYTF
TGTGCCAGCAGTTACCCGGACAGGGGGAATGGCTACACCTTC
>TRBJ2-3|.|.|TRBV7-2
CASSPSGDTQYF
TGTGCCAGCAGCCCCAGTGGAGATACGCAGTATTTT
>TRBJ1-1|.|TRBD1|TRBV10-3
CATQGADSTEAFF
TGTGCCACCCAGGGGGCTGACTCGACTGAAGCTTTCTTT
>TRBJ2-7|once|.|TRBV5-1
CASSLRASSSSYEQYF
TGCGCCAGCAGCTTGCGTGCTAGCTCGAGCTCCTACGAGCAGTACTTC
>TRBJ2-2|.|TRBD1|TRBV7-9
CASSYRDRGGTGELFF
TGTGCCAGCAGCTACCGGGACAGGGGTGGCACCGGGGAGCTGTTTTTT